This TCR beta chain appears in the sequencing data of a study of T-cell reconstitution after alpha-beta-depleted transplantation in children. Broader study findings: At around two months after transplant, the alpha-beta T cells were reportedly derived from several hundred expanded clones that came from non-depleted graft cells. TCRbeta diversity was high at day 60 in some patients (a result of surviving recipient T cells and thymic progenitors).

For TCRbeta, the library was prepared with unique molecular identifiers. TCRdb redid the calling of the PCR reads with MiXCR, one entry per CDR3 protein. The table records 130,000 to 150,000 distinct CDR3 sequences, 8.8% of them present only once. Germline V gene sequence: CDR1 SGHKS, CDR2 YYEKEE (reference sequence). The CDR3 consists of 13 residues. V was clipped by 4 bases and J by 5 bases; unmatched bases: 3. This clonotype has ten or more counts. Its antigen is unknown. The sequencing used PBMCs, mostly from graft donor cells, collected 180 days after TCRalphabeta/CD19-depleted stem cell transplant. The sequence was collected from a female patient aged 2-10 years who had a stem cell transplant for congenital amegakaryocytic thrombocytopenia, so the T cells may come from the graft donor. The chain couples TRBV5-5 to TRBJ1-5, with TRBD1 matching 7 bases. The CDR3 reads CASSPTGDQPQHF. The DNA of the CDR3 is TGTGCCAGCAGCCCCACAGGGGATCAGCCCCAGCATTTT.